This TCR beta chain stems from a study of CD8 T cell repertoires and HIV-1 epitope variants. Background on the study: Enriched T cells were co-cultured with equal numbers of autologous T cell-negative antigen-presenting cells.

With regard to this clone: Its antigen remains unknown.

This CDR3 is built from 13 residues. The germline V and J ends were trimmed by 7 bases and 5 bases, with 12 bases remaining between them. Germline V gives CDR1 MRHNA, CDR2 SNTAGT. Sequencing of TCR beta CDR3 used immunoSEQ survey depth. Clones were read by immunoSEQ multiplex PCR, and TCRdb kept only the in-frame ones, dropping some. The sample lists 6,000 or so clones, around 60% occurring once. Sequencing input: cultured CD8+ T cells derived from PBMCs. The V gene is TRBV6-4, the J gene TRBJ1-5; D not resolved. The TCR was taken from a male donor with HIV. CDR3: CASTVASYQPQHF. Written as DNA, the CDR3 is TGTGCCAGCACGGTGGCCAGTTATCAGCCCCAGCATTTT.